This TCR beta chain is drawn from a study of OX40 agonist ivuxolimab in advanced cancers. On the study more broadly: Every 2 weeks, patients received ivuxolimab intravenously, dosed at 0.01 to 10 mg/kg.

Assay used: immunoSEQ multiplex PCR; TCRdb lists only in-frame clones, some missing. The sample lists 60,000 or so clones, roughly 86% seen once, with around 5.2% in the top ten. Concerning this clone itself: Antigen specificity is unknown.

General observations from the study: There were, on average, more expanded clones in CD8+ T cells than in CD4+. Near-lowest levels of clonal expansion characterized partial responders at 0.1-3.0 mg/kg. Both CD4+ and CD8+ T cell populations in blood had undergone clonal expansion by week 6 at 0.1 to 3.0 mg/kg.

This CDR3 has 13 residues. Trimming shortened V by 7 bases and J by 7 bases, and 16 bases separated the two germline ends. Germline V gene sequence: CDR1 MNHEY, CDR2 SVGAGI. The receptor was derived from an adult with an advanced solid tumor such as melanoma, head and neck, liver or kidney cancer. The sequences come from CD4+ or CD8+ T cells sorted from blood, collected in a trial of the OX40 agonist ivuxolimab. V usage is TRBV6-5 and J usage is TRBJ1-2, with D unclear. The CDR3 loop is CASKRTFTGGYTF. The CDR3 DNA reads TGTGCCAGCAAACGGACCTTCACGGGTGGCTACACCTTC.